A selection of T cell receptor beta chains follows, all from one sample in a study of blood T cell repertoires in COVID-19. Sequencing used immunoSEQ multiplex PCR; TCRdb keeps in-frame clones, though not all of them. The table records just over 650,000 clones, about nine tenths of them present only once. The sample was peripheral blood. The source is a woman between 18 and 30 years old with acute or convalescent COVID-19. Each CDR3 is given with its conserved first and last residue.

j_call,v_call,cdr3_aa
TRBJ2-2,TRBV2,CAGSDRRNTGELFF
TRBJ1-2,TRBV25-1,CASSEFPALGYTF
TRBJ2-1,TRBV19,CASSIARADYNEQFF
TRBJ2-7,TRBV14,CASSQGSRWQYF
TRBJ1-2,TRBV19,CASSVDRGYGYTF
TRBJ1-4,TRBV2,CASVRRTTNEKLFF
TRBJ1-6,TRBV5-1,CASRGNSYNSPLHF
TRBJ2-1,TRBV19,CASRESSYNEQFF
TRBJ2-1,TRBV9,CASSPRTSLSYNEQFF
TRBJ2-1,TRBV5-1,CASSWLAGAYNEQFF
TRBJ2-3,TRBV2,CASTPSRGATDTQYF
TRBJ1-2,TRBV12-3/TRBV12-4,CASSLGRNYGYTF
TRBJ1-2,TRBV11-2,CASTELGTAVNYGYTF
TRBJ2-7,TRBV19,CASSLLPDRGVHEQYF
TRBJ1-2,TRBV7-9,CASSLEQGGYTF
TRBJ1-3,TRBV9,CASGTVYGNTIYF
TRBJ1-1,TRBV7-2,CASSFPSITTEAFF
TRBJ2-1,TRBV7-2,CASSPEGQSYNEQFF
TRBJ1-1,TRBV5-1,CASSLGTGGQAFF
TRBJ1-4,TRBV14,CASSQVDGNRANEKLFF
TRBJ1-4,TRBV19,CASSPGERRVTNEKLFF
TRBJ1-1,TRBV9,CASSVGTHPGGMNTEAFF
TRBJ2-2,TRBV4-1,CASSPPGTGELFF
TRBJ2-1,TRBV5-1,CASSLEDSSYNEQFF
TRBJ1-2,TRBV7-6,CASSLERPGQRTNYGYTF
TRBJ2-1,TRBV6-4,CASSVRGATYNEQFF
TRBJ1-2,TRBV6-2/TRBV6-3,CASSHGQGIANYGYTF
TRBJ1-5,TRBV11-2,CASSSQGGQPQHF
TRBJ2-5,TRBV5-1,CASSPPQGGVGETQYF
TRBJ2-3,TRBV2,CASSARDRGRRTDTQYF
TRBJ2-7,TRBV21-1,CASSNGTEYEQYF
TRBJ1-2,TRBV6-5,CASSYRTGFGYTF
TRBJ1-4,TRBV7-2,CASSLQGHNEKLFF
TRBJ1-2,TRBV5-6,CASSLAPRKRGGYTF
TRBJ1-2,TRBV9,CASSVGTAWIYGYTF
TRBJ2-1,TRBV27,CASSLSQGAMNEQFF
TRBJ2-2,TRBV28,CASSPSSGPNTGELFF
TRBJ1-1,TRBV3-1/TRBV3-2,CASGGQGVPEAFF
TRBJ2-7,TRBV28,CASRDRPSSYEQYF
TRBJ1-6,TRBV5-8,CASSLIGGNSPLHF
TRBJ1-1,TRBV7-2,CASSPPRVGSTEAFF
TRBJ2-2,TRBV7-3,CASSLAGGVGTGELFF
TRBJ2-2,TRBV5-4,CASSTRGGGVGTGELFF
TRBJ1-1,TRBV19,CASSSEWVSNTEAFF
TRBJ1-5,TRBV24-1,CATSDLRTGGGNQPQHF
TRBJ1-2,TRBV27,CASGATQGRDGYTF
TRBJ2-3,TRBV12-5,CASGSSDTQYF
TRBJ1-1,TRBV9,CASSGDFTEAFF
TRBJ2-6,TRBV7-2,CASSFFVSGANVLTF
TRBJ2-1,TRBV7-6,CASSPVGLSTYNEQFF
TRBJ2-7,TRBV4-1,CASSRSTSYEQYF
TRBJ1-1,TRBV5-6,CASSRGYTEAFF
TRBJ1-2,TRBV12-3/TRBV12-4,CASINPGGGYTF